This record covers a single TCR beta chain. Its recognized antigen is unknown. The input lacks base qualities; no much larger clone sits a single base away. This record comes from a study of cytomegalovirus exposure and HLA in healthy donors (dated by TCRdb to the late 2010s). Background for the entire study: According to a later analysis, one platform produced both the 120 validation repertoires and the roughly 660 repertoires of the first cohort. The aim of the study was to test whether cataloging public T cell receptors could identify signatures of past pathogen exposure. Along with the approximately 670-subject first cohort, a separate validation cohort of approximately 110 different subjects was used. To predict cytomegalovirus infection status, the study combined high-throughput TCR immunosequencing, statistical association of individual TCRs with disease status, and machine learning. Study-wide conclusions, independent of this receptor: A later analysis found that TCRs clustered in the first cohort also tended to co-occur in the 110 or so validation repertoires, with approximately 93% of cluster scores above 0. The authors suggested that the approach could potentially be generalized to other disease states and immunological phenotypes. Across donors, most TCR sequences were observed very rarely, whereas some public TCRs were present in many individuals. All 120 or so repertoires were used to score co-occurrence in the validation cohort in a later analysis, because that analysis had no HLA typing for the cohort. The study gave a list of 150 to 200 TCR beta chains associated with cytomegalovirus. A few of the identified cytomegalovirus-associated TCR beta chains were confirmed in vitro to be specific for cytomegalovirus antigens. The classifier was reported to diagnose cytomegalovirus status with high specificity and sensitivity in both the original and validation cohorts.

The junction carries 10 bases between V and J, which are trimmed by 1 base and 12 bases respectively. CDR1 and CDR2 were assigned from the germline V gene as LGHNT and FRNRAP. CDR3 length: 12 amino acids, cysteine to phenylalanine. Only CDR3 DNA remains: 36 bases, in frame from the first base. Library method: the immunoSEQ multiplex PCR assay. Concerning the study's data processing: A statistical classification framework was built to diagnose cytomegalovirus status from the catalog of TCR beta chain sequences. Held by TCRdb, this immuneACCESS table contains in-frame sequences only and omits some clones. Under half of the omission traces to an unresolved V gene where checked; the cause of the rest is unknown. The V and J calls and the clone size are those of that table, but D and trimming were determined from the DNA. Counted in this sample were 150,000 to 200,000 clones; 85% of them appeared once. The ten largest account for more than 15% of the sample.

The donors belonged to the validation cohort of around 130 subjects, which was separate from the approximately 700-subject first cohort. The chain uses TRBV12-5 and TRBJ2-4; D gene: possibly TRBD2, on 6 matching bases. The clonotype comes from a man aged 18 to 35 in good health and CMV-seropositive. The sample comprised PBMCs. Here the CDR3 is given as CASGLEEGSQYF. The nucleotides read TGTGCTAGTGGTTTGGAGGAGGGTAGTCAGTACTTC.